This T cell receptor (beta chain) was captured in a study of response to subunit inactivated influenza vaccine. Study-wide findings and caveats: That few new T cells are recruited by each seasonal influenza vaccination was the authors' suggestion.

V dropped 0 bases and J dropped 7 bases, with 17 bases sitting between them. CDR1 is SGHRS and CDR2 is YFSETQ in the germline V gene. The CDR3 consists of 16 residues. TCRdb redid the calling of the RT-PCR reads with MiXCR, one entry per CDR3 protein. The data contain a few hundred thousand distinct CDR3 sequences, 21% of them singletons. This clonotype came up a few times. Its antigen remains unknown. This sequence joins TRBV5-1 and TRBJ2-1; the D gene could be TRBD1 or TRBD2 (7 bases each). The clonotype originates from a man in his fifties or sixties who received an inactivated influenza vaccine. The source was PBMCs from blood, collected roughly 20 months after vaccination. This CDR3 reads CASSLGEGAAINEQFF. The CDR3 DNA follows: TGCGCCAGCAGCTTGGGGGAGGGGGCAGCGATAAATGAGCAGTTCTTC.